This T cell receptor (beta chain) was recovered during a study of regulatory dendritic cells for organ transplantation. This CDR3 has 14 amino acids. Germline V lookup: CDR1 MNHEY, CDR2 SVGAGI. Trimming shortened V by 9 bases and J by 4 bases, and 18 bases separated the two germline ends. This clone was found a few times. Its antigen is undetermined. Study findings and constraints: Memory CD8+ clonal expansion seemed more limited with regulatory than mature dendritic cells.

Sequencing used immunoSEQ multiplex PCR; TCRdb keeps in-frame clones, though not all of them. The data show over 9,000 clones, roughly two thirds seen once. The chain employs TRBV6-5 and TRBJ1-2; D may be TRBD1 (5 bases). The material sequenced was memory CD8+ T cells from blood. Subset meaning: CD45RO+ memory T cells. The sequence derives from a human donor in good health. The CDR3 region is CARGRQGGGYGYTF. The CDR3 bases are TGTGCCAGGGGACGGCAGGGCGGGGGCTATGGCTACACCTTC.